This TCR beta chain comes out of a study of OX40 agonist ivuxolimab in advanced cancers. As for the study in general: Ivuxolimab, an agonistic anti-OX40 (CD134) antibody, was given to patients.

V lost 6 bases to trimming and J lost 0 bases, with 6 bases between them. Germline V gives CDR1 MNHEY, CDR2 SMNVEV (reference sequence). CDR3 length equals 13 residues. Clones were sequenced by immunoSEQ multiplex PCR, and TCRdb holds only the in-frame ones, with some missing. The data show tens of thousands of clones, around 89% seen once. Notes on the study in general: More expanded clones were found, on average, in CD8+ than in CD4+ T cells. Nonresponders included some who also had low normalized T-cell clonal expansion.

As concerns this clone: Its antigen is as yet unknown.

This clonotype was sampled from an adult with an advanced solid tumor such as melanoma, head and neck, liver or kidney cancer. The material was CD4+ or CD8+ T cells sorted from blood, obtained in a trial of the OX40 agonist ivuxolimab. The chain recombines TRBV27 with TRBJ2-1; unclear D gene. As DNA, the CDR3 is TGTGCCAGCAGGTGGGGCTCCTACAATGAGCAGTTCTTC. Translating it yields CASRWGSYNEQFF.